Here is one T cell receptor (beta chain) with its context. Its antigen remains unidentified. Base qualities are missing; no much larger clone stands one base away. This sample includes further DNA sequences coding for the same CDR3. The donors belonged to the validation cohort of over a hundred subjects, which was separate from the 666-subject first cohort. Library preparation employed the immunoSEQ multiplex PCR assay. As for how the authors treated the data: A statistical classification framework was built to diagnose cytomegalovirus status from the catalog of TCR beta chain sequences. Sourced from immuneACCESS, this table was stored by TCRdb with only in-frame sequences that have V and J called. A share of the clones is absent; for the studies checked, an unresolved V gene accounts for under half, and the remainder has no known explanation. Clone size and the V and J calls come from that table; the DNA yielded D and trimming. Recorded for this sample are about 140,000 clones; approximately 86% of them occurred a single time. The leading ten clones occupy about 7.9% of the sample.

The record originates from a study of cytomegalovirus exposure and HLA in healthy donors (dated by TCRdb to 2017 to 2019). In the study overall: A later analysis indicated that the 120 validation repertoires were generated on the platform also employed for the 666 repertoires of the first cohort. The study aimed to test whether cataloging public T cell receptors could reveal signatures of past pathogen exposure. A separate validation cohort of about 110 different subjects was used in addition to the approximately 700-subject first cohort. High-throughput TCR immunosequencing, statistical association of individual TCRs with disease status, and machine learning were combined to predict cytomegalovirus infection status. Beyond this particular receptor, the publication reports: A total of roughly 160 TCR beta chains were listed by the study as associated with cytomegalovirus. A later analysis had no HLA typing for the validation cohort, so co-occurrence there was scored across all 130 or so repertoires. In both the original and validation cohorts, the classifier was reported to diagnose cytomegalovirus status with high specificity and sensitivity. It was suggested by the authors that the approach could potentially be generalized to other disease states and immunological phenotypes. Subsequent analysis determined that TCRs grouped into clusters in the first cohort also showed a tendency toward co-occurrence across the 120 validation repertoires, and 94% of cluster scores exceeded 0. While some public TCRs were present in many individuals, most TCR sequences turned up only very rarely across donors. A few of the identified cytomegalovirus-associated TCR beta chains were confirmed in vitro to be specific for cytomegalovirus antigens.

CDR1 and CDR2 are read off the germline V gene as MDHEN and SYDVKM. Trimmed from V: 4 bases; trimmed from J: 3 bases; junction bases lacking a gene match: 4. The cysteine opens and the phenylalanine closes a CDR3 of 14 amino acids. CDR3 DNA is the only sequence kept; it has 42 bases, read in frame from the first base. The chain links TRBV28 with TRBJ2-7, with 9 bases in between that match TRBD1. The sample taken for sequencing was PBMCs. The receptor's source is a woman aged 18-30 years in good health and CMV-seropositive. The CDR3 reads as follows: CASSSGQGYYEQYF. The base sequence is TGTGCCAGCAGTTCGGGACAGGGATACTACGAGCAGTACTTC.